This TCR beta chain comes out of a study of technical replicates of blood from a few donors. With 5 bases clipped from V and 5 bases from J, the junction kept 10 bases outside the gene matches. This CDR3 region has 16 residues. The germline gives CDR1 LNHDA, CDR2 SQIVND (reference sequence). Data came from immunoSEQ multiplex PCR; TCRdb stores just in-frame clones and leaves some out. The table shows 74,000 or so clones, with 85% to 95% occurring only once. Material: T cells isolated from PBMCs. The TCR comes from a human donor in good health. The J gene is TRBJ2-3, the V gene TRBV19, with 10 bases lining up with TRBD2. The DNA for the CDR3 is TGTGCCAGTAGTCTCAATCTAGCGGGAGTGGGAGATACGCAGTATTTT. Its translation: CASSLNLAGVGDTQYF.